Here is one T cell receptor (beta chain) with its context. This specimen comes from a study of T cell changes during pregnancy in multiple sclerosis. The CDR3 spans 15 residues. CDR1 is SGDLS and CDR2 is YYNGEE in the germline V gene. V shed 2 bases and J 5 bases; nucleotides not matched to a gene: 3. Sequenced by immunoSEQ multiplex PCR; TCRdb stores in-frame clones only, minus some. The sample shows nearly 110,000 clones, 80% to 95% of them seen only once. The sequence was collected from a female donor with multiple sclerosis, enrolled in a pregnancy study. The genes are TRBV9 and TRBJ2-2, with 10 bases fitting TRBD1. The specimen comprised peripheral blood, sampled after pregnancy. This chain's CDR3 is CASSVGTGDTGELFF. The CDR3 DNA reads as TGTGCCAGCAGCGTGGGGACAGGGGATACCGGGGAGCTGTTTTTT.